This T cell receptor beta chain derives from a study of Graves' ophthalmopathy and Graves' hyperthyroidism. Overall study context: If no ophthalmopathy appeared within 18 months of follow-up, hyperthyroidism was termed stable.

Ten or more counts support this clonotype. RNA served as the template for amplifying TCR beta CDR3 regions. HTBI-primed RT-PCR formed the first round, and a multiplex PCR formed the second. Each CDR3 protein gets one entry after TCRdb re-called the multiplex PCR reads with MiXCR. This sample has about 1.1 million distinct CDR3 sequences; roughly two fifths occur once, and the top ten carry approximately 12%. CDR1 is SNHLY, CDR2 FYNNEI, per germline. The CDR3 covers 12 residues. The V gene end was trimmed by 7 bases and the J gene end by 6 bases; junction bases not matched to a gene: 2. The receptor was derived from an adult man with Graves' hyperthyroidism. This chain uses TRBV2 with TRBJ1-5, with 8 bases matching TRBD1. The source material was peripheral blood or thyroid tissue (not recorded which). CDR3 nucleotides: TGTGCCAGCACCGGGACAGGTCAGCCCCAGCATTTT. Translated: CASTGTGQPQHF.